Listed below are T cell receptor beta chains from one sample, sequenced in a study of OX40 agonist ivuxolimab in advanced cancers. Here immunoSEQ multiplex PCR was the method, and the copy in TCRdb shows in-frame clones only, minus some. Of approximately 89,000 clones in the sample, around nine tenths are singletons; the top ten hold over 0.3%. This material consisted of CD4+ or CD8+ T cells sorted from blood, taken in a trial of the OX40 agonist ivuxolimab. The source is an adult with an advanced solid tumor such as melanoma, head and neck, liver or kidney cancer. The CDR3 runs from the conserved cysteine through the conserved F or W. A D gene is named only where the DNA matches it firmly. A clone size is listed for some rows: how often the clone was seen (once, few, many), or a class if it is expanded.

J	V	D	size	CDR3	DNA
TRBJ2-3	TRBV30	.	.	CAWSVVGGRAGTDTQYF	TGTGCCTGGAGTGTTGTGGGGGGGCGAGCAGGCACAGATACGCAGTATTTT
TRBJ2-5	TRBV7-9	.	once	CASSSLGAWQETQYF	TGTGCCAGCAGCTCTTTAGGGGCTTGGCAAGAGACCCAGTACTTC
TRBJ2-2	TRBV7-8	.	once	CASSLQGRNTGELFF	TGTGCCAGCAGCTTACAGGGAAGGAACACCGGGGAGCTGTTTTTT
TRBJ1-1	TRBV19	.	few	CASSLRQEAFF	TGTGCCAGTAGCCTAAGACAGGAAGCTTTCTTT
TRBJ2-5	TRBV7-6	.	.	CASSLGLRTGGTRGRETQYF	TGTGCCAGCAGCTTGGGGCTTCGGACAGGAGGGACTCGGGGACGGGAGACCCAGTACTTC
TRBJ2-1	TRBV27	TRBD2	.	CASSPPGLAGGVRFF	TGTGCCAGCAGTCCTCCCGGACTAGCGGGGGGAGTGCGGTTCTTC
TRBJ1-1	TRBV6-5	.	.	CASSSGRGSTEAFF	TGTGCCAGCAGTTCGGGACGAGGGTCCACTGAAGCTTTCTTT
TRBJ2-1	TRBV9	.	.	CASSVGRDEQFF	TGTGCCAGCAGCGTAGGGAGGGATGAGCAGTTCTTC
TRBJ2-3	TRBV5-8	.	.	CASSSRRDTQYF	TGTGCCAGCAGCTCCCGCCGAGATACGCAGTATTTT
TRBJ1-4	TRBV7-6	.	.	CASSLESRVGEELFF	TGTGCCAGCAGCTTAGAATCGCGAGTCGGGGAAGAACTGTTTTTT
TRBJ1-5	TRBV7-6	.	.	CASSLGGGNQPQHF	TGTGCCAGCAGCTTGGGGGGAGGCAATCAGCCCCAGCATTTT
TRBJ2-7	TRBV27	.	.	CASSLSGPGEQYF	TGTGCCAGCAGTTTATCGGGGCCGGGCGAGCAGTACTTC
TRBJ2-7	TRBV7-6	TRBD2	.	CASSLSGTSGRAYEQYF	TGTGCCAGCAGCTTATCCGGGACTAGCGGGCGAGCCTACGAGCAGTACTTC
TRBJ1-5	TRBV18	TRBD1	.	CASSPMGTGTGGGQGNQPQHF	TGTGCCAGCTCACCAATGGGGACCGGGACAGGGGGCGGTCAAGGCAATCAGCCCCAGCATTTT
TRBJ2-3	TRBV19	.	.	CASSPRPPSTDTQYF	TGTGCCAGTAGTCCTCGTCCCCCTAGCACAGATACGCAGTATTTT
TRBJ2-7	TRBV13	TRBD2	.	CASSLGGGAGEQYF	TGTGCCAGCAGCTTAGGCGGGGGGGCCGGCGAGCAGTACTTC
TRBJ2-7	TRBV2	.	once	CASTPWRDFYF	TGTGCCAGCACCCCATGGAGGGACTTCTACTTC
TRBJ1-3	TRBV11-2	.	.	CASRDLTTSGNTIYF	TGTGCCAGCAGAGACCTTACGACCTCTGGAAACACCATATATTTT
TRBJ1-1	TRBV27	TRBD1	.	CASSFFGAGGMVEAFF	TGTGCCAGCAGTTTCTTCGGGGCAGGGGGGATGGTGGAAGCTTTCTTT
TRBJ2-1	TRBV29-1	.	.	CSVESTGWRNNEQFF	TGCAGCGTTGAATCGACGGGGTGGAGAAACAATGAGCAGTTCTTC
TRBJ1-1	TRBV11-3	.	once	CASSPGFFAEAFF	TGTGCCAGCAGCCCGGGGTTTTTCGCTGAAGCTTTCTTT
TRBJ2-3	TRBV6-6	.	.	CASRGAGDTQYF	TGTGCCAGCAGGGGGGCCGGAGATACGCAGTATTTT
TRBJ1-6	TRBV5-5	.	.	CASSTGLDHSPLHF	TGTGCCAGCAGTACGGGACTGGACCATTCACCCCTCCACTTT
TRBJ1-1	TRBV5-4	TRBD1	.	CASSLGGQTNTEAFF	TGTGCCAGCAGCTTGGGGGGACAGACCAACACTGAAGCTTTCTTT
TRBJ2-5	TRBV7-7	.	.	CASAAGRFQETQYF	TGTGCTAGCGCGGCAGGGCGGTTTCAAGAGACCCAGTACTTC
TRBJ1-6	TRBV7-9	.	.	CASSLAGDASPLHF	TGTGCCAGCAGCCTAGCCGGGGACGCTTCACCCCTCCACTTT
TRBJ2-3	TRBV7-9	TRBD2	.	CASSSGLAGNTDTQYF	TGTGCCAGCAGCTCGGGACTAGCGGGGAACACAGATACGCAGTATTTT
TRBJ2-7	TRBV9	.	.	CASSVGDTAYEQYF	TGTGCCAGCAGCGTAGGGGACACGGCCTACGAGCAGTACTTC
TRBJ1-4	TRBV4-1	TRBD1	.	CASSQLGTGREKLFF	TGCGCCAGCAGCCAGCTCGGGACAGGGCGCGAAAAACTGTTTTTT
TRBJ2-3	TRBV5-1	.	.	CASSLAFGMEDTQYF	TGCGCCAGCAGCTTGGCCTTTGGGATGGAAGATACGCAGTATTTT
TRBJ1-1	TRBV7-2	.	.	CASSLQGDANTEAFF	TGTGCCAGCAGCCTACAGGGAGATGCAAACACTGAAGCTTTCTTT
TRBJ2-3	TRBV10-3	.	.	CAISSSLDTQYF	TGTGCCATCAGTTCCAGCCTAGATACGCAGTATTTT
TRBJ2-7	TRBV11-2	.	few	CASSLGYRGTYEQYF	TGTGCCAGCAGCCTTGGCTATCGGGGTACCTACGAGCAGTACTTC
TRBJ1-4	TRBV7-2	TRBD1	.	CASSYAGTGSEKLFF	TGTGCCAGCAGCTACGCCGGGACAGGGTCTGAAAAACTGTTTTTT
TRBJ1-2	TRBV5-4	.	.	CASSHDRFYGYTF	TGTGCCAGCAGCCACGACAGGTTCTATGGCTACACCTTC
TRBJ2-7	TRBV9	.	.	CASSLSGLPSEQYF	TGTGCCAGCAGCCTTTCGGGTCTCCCCTCCGAGCAGTACTTC
TRBJ2-7	TRBV28	TRBD2	.	CASSPASGGISYEQYF	TGTGCCAGCAGCCCGGCGAGCGGGGGGATATCCTACGAGCAGTACTTC
TRBJ1-6	TRBV15	.	.	CATSRRLREGNSPLHF	TGTGCCACCAGCAGAAGGCTGAGGGAGGGAAATTCACCCCTCCACTTT
TRBJ1-1	TRBV7-2	TRBD1	.	CASSLVTGDTEAFF	TGTGCCAGCAGCTTAGTGACAGGGGATACTGAAGCTTTCTTT
TRBJ1-1	TRBV5-1	.	.	CASSLATGPGTEAFF	TGCGCCAGCAGCTTGGCCACAGGGCCGGGGACTGAAGCTTTCTTT
TRBJ1-4	TRBV5-6	.	.	CASSFSSLNEKLFF	TGTGCCAGCAGCTTTAGTTCCTTGAATGAAAAACTGTTTTTT
TRBJ2-7	TRBV5-4	.	.	CASSIPGPVGEQYF	TGTGCCAGCAGCATACCGGGGCCGGTGGGGGAGCAGTACTTC
TRBJ2-2	TRBV5-6	TRBD2	.	CASSLTSGTSGGRELFF	TGTGCCAGCAGCTTAACCTCCGGGACTAGCGGGGGCCGGGAGCTGTTTTTT
TRBJ2-7	TRBV12-5	.	once	CASGFDGYEQYF	TGTGCTAGTGGTTTTGACGGCTACGAGCAGTACTTC
TRBJ2-7	TRBV19	.	.	CASSLRRAYEQYF	TGTGCCAGTAGTCTCAGGAGAGCCTACGAGCAGTACTTC
TRBJ2-5	TRBV7-8	.	.	CASSPPTGAGPREQETQYF	TGTGCCAGCAGCCCGCCCACGGGTGCGGGCCCCCGGGAGCAAGAGACCCAGTACTTC
TRBJ1-1	TRBV7-9	TRBD1	.	CASSSGQGFLSDTEAFF	TGTGCCAGCAGCTCGGGACAGGGCTTTTTGAGCGACACTGAAGCTTTCTTT
TRBJ1-5	TRBV6-4	.	.	CASSVDLNQPQHF	TGTGCCAGCAGTGTCGACCTCAATCAGCCCCAGCATTTT
TRBJ1-5	TRBV30	TRBD1	.	CAWSGGQGNRPQHF	TGTGCCTGGAGCGGGGGACAGGGCAATCGGCCCCAGCATTTT
TRBJ2-7	TRBV6-1	TRBD2	.	CASSDGGGYEQYF	TGTGCCAGCAGTGACGGGGGGGGGTACGAGCAGTACTTC
TRBJ1-1	TRBV2	TRBD1	.	CASSGQGSGTEAFF	TGTGCCAGCAGTGGACAGGGTTCCGGCACTGAAGCTTTCTTT
TRBJ2-2	TRBV6-5	.	.	CASSYPSRGTGELFF	TGTGCCAGCAGTTACCCTAGCCGCGGCACCGGGGAGCTGTTTTTT
TRBJ2-7	TRBV30	TRBD1	.	CAWGPDRPYEQYF	TGTGCCTGGGGGCCGGACAGGCCCTACGAGCAGTACTTC
TRBJ1-1	TRBV7-2	TRBD1	.	CASSRRWQGGTEAFF	TGTGCCAGCAGCCGGAGGTGGCAGGGGGGTACTGAAGCTTTCTTT
TRBJ2-7	TRBV15	.	.	CATSPDQGAYEQYF	TGTGCCACCAGCCCCGATCAGGGTGCCTACGAGCAGTACTTC
TRBJ2-5	TRBV15	.	.	CATSGRSLGETQYF	TGTGCCACCAGCGGACGCTCGTTAGGGGAGACCCAGTACTTC
TRBJ1-3	TRBV19	.	.	CASNQGTGNTIYF	TGTGCCAGTAATCAGGGCACCGGAAACACCATATATTTT
TRBJ1-1	TRBV29-1	.	.	CSVKNWGPEAFF	TGCAGCGTAAAGAATTGGGGGCCTGAAGCTTTCTTT